These 28 T cell receptor beta chains were sequenced from one sample in a study of blood T cells in healthy people across ages. The authors ran a second PCR of 7 to 11 cycles using a sample-barcoded 5' primer and a J-beta primer mix. TCRdb independently ran MiXCR on the 5' RACE reads; one entry per CDR3 protein. The sample contains more than 1,000,000 distinct CDR3 sequences, about 25% of which appear only once. Separately, the same data were catalogued under a study of T cells of mothers and their children.

Sequencing was performed on blood. Receptor source: a girl aged 2 to 9 in good health.

In its sample, this clonotype was seen a few times. The J gene is TRBJ1-1, the V gene TRBV6-1; D ambiguous. The CDR3 is made up of 13 amino acids. V was trimmed by 4 bases and J by 5 bases, leaving 11 bases between them. Per germline, CDR1 MNHNS and CDR2 SASEGT. The CDR3 DNA reads as TGTGCCAGCAGTGTGACCATCGGAACTGAAGCTTTCTTT. Its protein product is CASSVTIGTEAFF.

This clonotype has more than one count but fewer than ten. The V call is TRBV7-3, the J call TRBJ2-2; 10 bases agree with TRBD1. The germline V gene has CDR1 SGHTA and CDR2 FQGTGA. The CDR3 totals 16 residues. J gave up 4 bases and V 1 base, and 3 bases lay outside the gene matches. The CDR3, as DNA: TGTGCCAGCAGCTTAATCGGGACAGGGGTCACCGGGGAGCTGTTTTTT. This encodes CASSLIGTGVTGELFF.

The chain employs TRBV27 and TRBJ2-1, with 9 bases lining up with TRBD1. V was clipped by 7 bases and J by 2 bases; unmatched bases: 6. Looked up from germline, CDR1 is MNHEY and CDR2 is SMNVEV (reference sequence). CDR3 length: 15 residues. CDR3 in amino acids: CASIGTGLAYNEQFF. CDR3 in DNA: TGTGCCAGCATCGGGACAGGGCTGGCCTACAATGAGCAGTTCTTC.

This clonotype has a count of ten or more. V gene TRBV6-6 combines with J gene TRBJ1-2; 8 nucleotides match TRBD1. Germline CDR1 and CDR2: MNHNY and SVGAGI (reference sequence). With 2 bases clipped from V and 7 bases from J, the junction kept 6 bases outside the gene matches. The CDR3 sequence is 14 residues long. CDR3 nucleotides: TGTGCCAGCAGTTACGGACAGGGTAACGGTGGCTACACCTTC. It specifies CASSYGQGNGGYTF.

This clonotype was seen more than once but under ten times. The rearrangement links TRBV27 to TRBJ1-1, with D perhaps matching TRBD1 (5 bases). The CDR3 covers 11 residues. Trimming removed 9 bases from V and 5 bases from J, with 10 bases in between. Germline V gene sequence: CDR1 MNHEY, CDR2 SMNVEV (reference sequence). The CDR3 DNA sequence: TGTGCCAGTGTGGAGGGGACTGAAGCTTTCTTT. Translated, it gives CASVEGTEAFF.

The rearrangement uses TRBV12-5 and TRBJ2-5; tentatively, D is TRBD2 (5 bases). TRBJ2-7 matches the DNA end more closely, so the J call is doubtful. The CDR3 consists of 18 residues. The V gene's germline CDR1 is LGHNT and CDR2 FRNRAP. The CDR3 spells CASGFEGSREKNYYEQYF. The CDR3 DNA reads TGTGCTAGTGGTTTTGAAGGGTCGAGGGAGAAAAACTACTACGAGCAGTACTTC.

The gene calls are TRBV7-8 and TRBJ2-5; the match to TRBD2 covers 8 bases. The V segment lost 3 bases and the J segment 0 bases; nucleotides outside the gene matches: 6. CDR3 length equals 16 residues. Looked up from germline, CDR1 is SGHVS and CDR2 is FQNEAQ. For the CDR3, the DNA is TGTGCCAGCAGCTTGATGATAGCGGGGTACCAAGAGACCCAGTACTTC. The encoded protein is CASSLMIAGYQETQYF.

This clonotype was seen only a few times. This rearrangement joins TRBV24-1 to TRBJ2-7; TRBD2 might be the D (5 bases). Trimming stripped 4 bases from V and 4 bases from J, with 13 bases between. Germline V CDR1 and CDR2: KGHDR, SFDVKD. The CDR3 length is 14 residues. In DNA form, the CDR3 reads TGTGCCACCAGTGAGGCGGGCAGGCTATACGAGCAGTACTTC. Amino acids: CATSEAGRLYEQYF.

This clonotype was counted a few times. The DNA of the CDR3 is TGTGCCAGCAGCTTAGCGCTGGATTGGCTCAATGCCGGGGAGCTGTTTTTT. As protein: CASSLALDWLNAGELFF. The V and J genes are TRBV7-2 and TRBJ2-2; D not certain. Trimming took off 0 bases at V and 6 bases at J, with 17 bases between the two ends. CDR3 length: 17 residues. CDR1 is SGHTA, CDR2 FQGNSA, per germline.

This chain joins TRBV29-1 and TRBJ1-1; possible D gene TRBD1, 5 bases. V was clipped by 4 bases and J by 3 bases, with 12 bases between them. The CDR3 runs to 13 residues. Per the germline V gene, CDR1 is SQVTM and CDR2 is ANQGSEA. The CDR3 sequence is CSVAGGMDTEAFF. CDR3 nucleotides: TGCAGCGTTGCGGGGGGGATGGACACTGAAGCTTTCTTT.

This clonotype was seen more than once but under ten times. V and J are TRBV27 and TRBJ2-7, with no clear D. Trimming pared 5 bases from V and 2 bases from J, leaving 13 bases between. Germline V gene sequence: CDR1 MNHEY, CDR2 SMNVEV (reference sequence). The CDR3 loop spans 14 amino acids. In nucleotides, the CDR3 is TGTGCCAGCAGTCCGGGTAAATCTCCCTACGAGCAGTACTTC. It codes for CASSPGKSPYEQYF.

This clonotype was counted between two and nine times. The chain links TRBV20-1 to TRBJ2-5, with 14 bases that match TRBD2. The J call may be faulty, since TRBJ2-1 better matches the DNA end. The CDR3 is 15 amino acids. Per germline, CDR1 DFQATT and CDR2 SNEGSKA (reference sequence). The CDR3 DNA sequence: TGCAGTGCAAAATGGACTAGCGGGAGGTTGGATGAGCAGTTCTTC. It specifies CSAKWTSGRLDEQFF.

The chain links TRBV9 to TRBJ1-5; 9 bases map to TRBD1. In germline, CDR1 is SGDLS, CDR2 YYNGEE. CDR3 size: 15 residues. J gave up 4 bases and V 3 bases, and 5 bases lay outside the gene matches. The CDR3 protein is CASSAGGTGNQPQHF. The CDR3 DNA reads TGTGCCAGCAGCGCCGGGGGGACAGGGAATCAGCCCCAGCATTTT.

The chain links TRBV5-1 to TRBJ2-6; no clear D gene. This CDR3 contains 13 residues. The germline gives CDR1 SGHRS, CDR2 YFSETQ. Trimming shortened V by 4 bases and J by 3 bases, and 5 bases separated the two germline ends. As DNA, the CDR3 is TGCGCCAGCAGCGGCGGTGGGGCCAACGTCCTGACTTTC. This sequence encodes CASSGGGANVLTF.

This clonotype was counted between two and nine times. The chain employs TRBV6-6 and TRBJ2-5; 7 bases are a match to TRBD1. Germline assignment: CDR1 MNHNY and CDR2 SVGAGI (reference sequence). This CDR3 comprises 15 residues. V shed 7 bases, J shed 3 bases, and the junction held 11 bases outside the gene matches. The CDR3 loop is CASTSPGQKKETQYF. For the CDR3, the DNA is TGTGCCAGCACCTCGCCGGGACAGAAGAAAGAGACCCAGTACTTC.

This chain connects TRBV2 to TRBJ2-5, with 9 positions matching TRBD2. V lost 7 bases, J lost 2 bases, and 14 bases stayed unmatched. The CDR3 loop spans 17 amino acids. Germline V lookup: CDR1 SNHLY, CDR2 FYNNEI. Here the CDR3 reads CASIPLVTSGRQETQYF. The CDR3 bases are TGTGCCAGCATACCCCTAGTGACTAGCGGACGACAAGAGACCCAGTACTTC.

V gene TRBV28 combines with J gene TRBJ2-1, with TRBD2 matching 10 bases. Germline V gives CDR1 MDHEN, CDR2 SYDVKM. V gave up 8 bases and J gave up 8 bases; unmatched junction bases: 18. The CDR3 totals 17 residues. CDR3 bases: TGTGCCAGCGGGCAGCGGGAGGGATTTGTTCGACACCATGAGCAGTTCTTC. As protein: CASGQREGFVRHHEQFF.

This clonotype appeared a few times. V and J are TRBV15 and TRBJ2-3; 9 bases are a match to TRBD2. V lost 0 bases, J lost 5 bases, and 6 bases stayed unmatched. The CDR3 has 16 residues. Germline lookup yields CDR1 LNHNV and CDR2 YYDKDF (reference sequence). In DNA form, the CDR3 reads TGTGCCACCAGCAGAGATCTAGTAGCGGGGGTAGATACGCAGTATTTT. This translates into CATSRDLVAGVDTQYF.

In this sample, this clonotype turned up a few times. The V and J genes are TRBV19 and TRBJ2-7, with D maybe TRBD1 (6 bases). Germline V gene lookup returns CDR1 LNHDA and CDR2 SQIVND (reference sequence). This CDR3 has 15 residues. The ends were cut back, 5 bases at V and 4 bases at J, with 18 bases in the middle. The CDR3 region is CASSAEAGAGYEQYF. CDR3 coding DNA: TGTGCCAGTAGTGCTGAGGCAGGGGCAGGATACGAGCAGTACTTC.

In DNA form, the CDR3 reads TGTGCCATCAGTGAGTCTGGGGCGAGGCAGATGAACACTGAAGCTTTCTTT. Its protein product is CAISESGARQMNTEAFF. The chain has TRBV10-3 and TRBJ1-1; TRBD1 is a possible D gene (5 bases). In germline, CDR1 is ENHRY, CDR2 SYGVKD. Deletions cut 0 bases from V and 0 bases from J, with 14 bases between. This CDR3 has 17 residues.

This clonotype was counted a few times. The V gene is TRBV11-2, the J gene TRBJ2-3, with TRBD2 matching over 14 bases. CDR1 is SGHAT, CDR2 FQNNGV, per germline. This CDR3 has 18 amino acids. Germline trimming cut 5 bases from V and 5 bases from J; bases unmatched to any gene: 12. For the CDR3, the DNA is TGTGCCAGCAGCCGGGGACTAGCGGGGGACCCGAGAATAGATACGCAGTATTTT. It is translated as CASSRGLAGDPRIDTQYF. Complete variable domain (other parts from reference TRBV11-2 and TRBJ2-3): EAGVAQSPRYKIIEKRQSVAFWCNPISGHATLYWYQQILGQGPKLLIQFQNNGVVDDSQLPKDRFSAERLKGVDSTLKIQPAKLEDSAVYLCASSRGLAGDPRIDTQYFGPGTRLTVL.

The V and J genes are TRBV10-3 and TRBJ1-4, with D tentatively TRBD1 (5 bases). The germline CDR1 and CDR2 sequences are ENHRY and SYGVKD. The V and J ends lost 10 bases and 8 bases respectively, with 11 bases between them. The CDR3 extends over 11 amino acids. CDR3 DNA: TGTGCCACCCGGCAGGGAGAAAAACTGTTTTTT. Its protein product is CATRQGEKLFF.

The gene calls are TRBV3-1 and TRBJ2-7; unclear D gene. V lost 0 bases, J lost 3 bases, and 9 bases lay in between. CDR3 length equals 14 residues. Germline V gives CDR1 LGHDT, CDR2 YNNKEL (reference sequence). CDR3 in DNA: TGTGCCAGCAGCCAAGATGAGAGTGTCTACGAGCAGTACTTC. Translating it yields CASSQDESVYEQYF.

This chain joins TRBV5-1 and TRBJ1-1; the D is unclear. V shed 5 bases and J shed 2 bases, with 10 bases lying between them. The V gene's germline CDR1 is SGHRS and CDR2 YFSETQ. CDR3 length: 13 amino acids. CDR3 bases: TGCGCCAGCAGGCCCGGGCCAAACACTGAAGCTTTCTTT. This sequence encodes CASRPGPNTEAFF.

The chain employs TRBV11-2 and TRBJ2-5; 9 bases map to TRBD2. V shed 3 bases, J shed 4 bases, and the junction held 9 bases outside the gene matches. Germline CDR1 and CDR2: SGHAT and FQNNGV. The CDR3 runs 16 residues. This CDR3 reads CASSFYIAGEGETQYF. CDR3 nucleotide sequence: TGTGCCAGCAGCTTTTATATAGCGGGAGAGGGAGAGACCCAGTACTTC. The full variable domain, its missing parts supplied by reference TRBV11-2 and TRBJ2-5, is EAGVAQSPRYKIIEKRQSVAFWCNPISGHATLYWYQQILGQGPKLLIQFQNNGVVDDSQLPKDRFSAERLKGVDSTLKIQPAKLEDSAVYLCASSFYIAGEGETQYFGPGTRLLVL.

J is TRBJ2-7 and V is TRBV4-1; the D is unclear. Germline V lookup: CDR1 MGHRA, CDR2 YSYEKL. The V end was cut by 0 bases, the J end by 5 bases, with 8 bases between. The CDR3 extends over 13 amino acids. CDR3 bases: TGCGCCAGCAGCCAAGATTACGGTGACGAGCAGTACTTC. Translated, it gives CASSQDYGDEQYF.

This chain connects TRBV7-2 to TRBJ2-5; 11 bases are shared with TRBD2. Germline CDR1 and CDR2: SGHTA and FQGNSA. This CDR3 has 15 amino acids. V shed 5 bases, J shed 5 bases, and the junction held 7 bases outside the gene matches. The CDR3 here is CASSQSSGGWETQYF. The CDR3, as DNA: TGTGCCAGCAGCCAGTCTAGCGGGGGGTGGGAGACCCAGTACTTC. The full variable domain, rest sourced from reference TRBV7-2 and TRBJ2-5, is GAGVSQSPSNKVTEKGKDVELRCDPISGHTALYWYRQSLGQGLEFLIYFQGNSAPDKSGLPSDRFSAERTGGSVSTLTIQRTQQEDSAVYLCASSQSSGGWETQYFGPGTRLLVL.

This clonotype was found a few times. The chain recombines TRBV5-1 with TRBJ2-3, with 9 bases lining up with TRBD1. This CDR3 comprises 15 residues. In germline, CDR1 is SGHRS, CDR2 YFSETQ. V lost 3 bases and J lost 4; bases outside the gene matches: 6. Here the CDR3 DNA reads TGCGCCAGCAGCTACACAGGGGGCAGGTCAGATACGCAGTATTTT. It is translated as CASSYTGGRSDTQYF.